What follows are 24 T cell receptor beta chains derived from one specimen sequenced in a study of tumor-infiltrating lymphocytes in primary liver carcinoma. Co-extraction of both nucleic acids (RNA and DNA) used about 20-33 mg of unsorted bulk tissue. The input was approximately 500 ng total RNA; TCR beta cDNA was made from it with a constant-region primer. Slightly modified ARM-PCR, run as three nested multiplex PCR rounds, produced the TCR beta libraries. PCR rounds one and two used TRBV1-TRBV30 forward primers with a C-beta reverse primer for 10 cycles each. Using its own MiXCR run on the multiplex PCR reads, TCRdb lists one record per CDR3 protein. The repertoire includes roughly 25,000 distinct CDR3 sequences, over 65% of them detected once, and 45% to 50% sits in the top ten. Sample: liver tumor tissue from sampling region 3. The subset: tumor region T3, left-lateral pole. These receptors were taken from a man in his forties or fifties with primary liver carcinoma and hepatitis B virus infection.

On this clonotype: An end of the junction does not agree with germline; a read error may underlie this. The V call is TRBV5-4, the J call TRBJ2-7; 7 positions match TRBD1. This CDR3 contains 15 residues. Germline CDR1 is SGHNT and CDR2 is YYREEE (reference sequence). In DNA form, the CDR3 reads TGTGCCAGCAGTTTGGACAGGTGGACCCTCTACGAGCAGTACTTC. Residues: CASSLDRWTLYEQYF.

As for this clonotype: A read error may account for a junction end that differs from germline. This chain uses TRBV11-2 with TRBJ2-7, with 9 bases aligning to TRBD1. Germline CDR1 is SGHAT and CDR2 is FQNNGV. The CDR3 loop spans 16 amino acids. The CDR3 DNA reads as TGTCCCAGCAGCCTCATACAGGGGGCCATACATAACGAGCACTACTTC. Encoded protein: CPSSLIQGAIHNEHYF.

Comment on this clonotype: One end of the junction does not line up with germline, which may come from a read error. V usage is TRBV12-3 or TRBV12-4 and J usage is TRBJ2-7, with D hard to call. The CDR3 loop spans 11 amino acids. The CDR3 reads CTSSSSYEQYF. The CDR3 DNA reads TGTACCAGCAGTTCTTCTTACGAGCAATACTTC.

About this clonotype itself: The junction departs from germline at one end; a sequencing error may be responsible. The chain links TRBV11-2 to TRBJ2-5, with D maybe TRBD2 (5 bases). This CDR3 spans 18 amino acids. Germline lookup yields CDR1 SGHAT and CDR2 FQNNGV. The CDR3 protein is CDSRLARLALGKKETQYF. CDR3 sequence (DNA): TGTGACAGCAGATTAGCGAGGCTGGCCCTGGGAAAAAAAGAGACCCAGTACTTC.

As to this clonotype: The germline gene is not matched at one end of the junction; a read error may be the cause. V is TRBV12-3 or TRBV12-4 and J is TRBJ1-2; D gene uncertain. This CDR3 is built from 16 residues. CDR3 nucleotide sequence: TGTACCAGCAGTTTGAGGGATCTCCCCCAGAATTATGGCTACATCTTT. Translated, it gives CTSSLRDLPQNYGYIF.

As concerns this clonotype: A single base separates this from a much larger clone, so it may be a read error. J is TRBJ2-7 and V is TRBV11-2, with D hard to call. The germline gives CDR1 SGHAT, CDR2 FQNNGV. The CDR3 is 15 amino acids. This chain's CDR3 is CTSSFRARSSYEQYF. CDR3 nucleotides: TGTACCAGCAGTTTTAGAGCGCGCAGCTCCTACGAGCAGTACTTC.

V gene TRBV6-1 combines with J gene TRBJ2-1; D unclear. The germline V gene encodes CDR1 MNHNS and CDR2 SASEGT. V was trimmed by 7 bases and J by 8 bases, leaving 15 bases between them. The length of the CDR3 is 13 residues. The CDR3 spells CASMLNQRYEQFF. CDR3 DNA sequence: TGTGCCAGCATGCTAAATCAACGCTATGAGCAGTTCTTC.

This clonotype appeared a single time. This CDR3 fails to terminate in the conserved phenylalanine or tryptophan, so it likely reflects a read error. The V call is TRBV11-2, the J call TRBJ2-1; D gene unclear. The CDR3 has 14 amino acids. The germline CDR1 and CDR2 sequences are SGHAT and FQNNGV. The CDR3 DNA reads as TGCGCCAGCAGCTTATACCGGCTAGTTGGTGAGCAGTTCTTA. Its protein product is CASSLYRLVGEQFL.

In regard to this clonotype: At one of its ends the junction is not consistent with the germline gene, which may arise from a read error. V gene TRBV6-2 or TRBV6-3 combines with J gene TRBJ1-5; D is possibly TRBD1 (5 bases). This CDR3 is built from 14 residues. Germline V CDR1 and CDR2: MNHEY, SVGEGT. Here the CDR3 reads CASSNGQGIQPHHF. The CDR3 DNA sequence: TGTGCCAGCAGCAACGGGCAGGGTATCCAACCCCATCATTTT.

This rearrangement joins TRBV11-2 to TRBJ1-2; D remains ambiguous. The CDR3 contains 12 residues. V shed 7 bases and J shed 0 bases, with 6 bases lying between them. Germline CDR1 is SGHAT and CDR2 is FQNNGV. The CDR3 region has the DNA TGTGCCAGCATAACGGCTAACTATGGCTACACCTTC. Translating gives CASITANYGYTF.

A note on this clonotype: The final CDR3 position lacks the conserved phenylalanine or tryptophan, pointing to a likely read error. The J gene is TRBJ1-2, the V gene TRBV28, with 10 bases that match TRBD1. CDR1 and CDR2 from the germline V gene are MDHEN and SYDVKM. This CDR3 comprises 15 residues. CDR3 bases: TGTGCCAGCAGAAAAGGACAGGGGGTGATCTATGACTACACCTAC. Its protein product is CASRKGQGVIYDYTY.

As regards this clonotype: Its ends do not fully match the called genes, so a read error is possible. The chain has TRBV6-6 and TRBJ1-5, with 7 bases that match TRBD1. This CDR3 spans 16 amino acids. Germline-derived CDR1 and CDR2 are MNHNY and SVGAGI (reference sequence). The CDR3 region has the DNA TGTGCCAGCAAGACGGGGACAGTCGATAGCAATCGGCCCCAGCATTTC. Translation: CASKTGTVDSNRPQHF.

Ten or more counts support this clonotype. This chain joins TRBV5-1 and TRBJ2-3; 10 nucleotides agree with TRBD2. Germline CDR1 is SGHRS and CDR2 is YFSETQ. The CDR3 runs 16 residues. Losses at the gene ends were 4 bases for V and 0 bases for J; bases not matched to a gene: 5. CDR3 residues: CASSMGLAYSTDTQYF. The DNA of the CDR3 is TGCGCCAGCAGCATGGGACTAGCGTATAGCACAGATACGCAGTATTTT. The full variable domain, with the rest looked up from reference TRBV5-1 and TRBJ2-3, is KAGVTQTPRYLIKTRGQQVTLSCSPISGHRSVSWYQQTPGQGLQFLFEYFSETQRNKGNFPGRFSGRQFSNSRSEMNVSTLELGDSALYLCASSMGLAYSTDTQYFGPGTRLTVL.

This clonotype was seen a handful of times. Since a much larger clone is just one base distant, this may be a read error. This sequence joins TRBV7-9 and TRBJ1-6, with D perhaps TRBD1 (6 bases). Germline V gene lookup returns CDR1 SEHNR and CDR2 FQNEAQ (reference sequence). Trimming left V 4 bases short and J 8 bases short, with 12 bases between. CDR3 size: 14 residues. The CDR3 sequence is CASSYTGRDSPLHF. In DNA form, the CDR3 reads TGTGCCAGCAGCTATACAGGGCGGGATTCACCCCTCCACTTT. Using reference TRBV7-9 and TRBJ1-6 for the parts outside the CDR3, the full variable domain is DTGVSQNPRHKITKRGQNVTFRCDPISEHNRLYWYRQTLGQGPEFLTYFQNEAQLEKSRLLSDRFSAERPKGSFSTLEIQRTEQGDSAMYLCASSYTGRDSPLHFGNGTRLTVT.

This clonotype is categorized as medium-sized. This sequence joins TRBV4-2 and TRBJ2-2; TRBD1 matches at 10 bases. CDR3 length: 16 amino acids. Germline lookup yields CDR1 LGHNA and CDR2 YNFKEQ. V was clipped by 5 bases and J by 11 bases; unmatched bases: 14. The CDR3 loop reads CASSADPPGQGIELFF. CDR3 DNA sequence: TGTGCCAGCAGCGCTGATCCCCCGGGACAGGGGATAGAGCTGTTTTTT.

This clonotype appeared many times. This chain connects TRBV6-5 to TRBJ2-7; 8 bases are shared with TRBD1. CDR1 is MNHEY and CDR2 is SVGAGI in the germline V gene. Trimming at V came to 6 bases and at J to 0 bases, leaving 7 bases not matched to a gene. This CDR3 comprises 15 residues. The CDR3 loop is CASRIGQGSSYEQYF. In nucleotides, the CDR3 is TGTGCCAGCAGAATCGGACAGGGCAGCTCCTACGAGCAGTACTTC.

A remark on this clonotype: One junction end does not reproduce the germline sequence, and a read error may be involved. The chain is built from TRBV11-2 and TRBJ2-5, with D hard to call. CDR1 and CDR2 (germline): SGHAT, FQNNGV. There are 13 residues in the CDR3. The CDR3 sequence: CANSLVLEETQYF. The CDR3 DNA follows: TGTGCCAATAGCTTAGTTCTGGAAGAGACTCAGTACTTC.

A word on this clonotype: This CDR3 fails to terminate in the conserved phenylalanine or tryptophan, so it likely reflects a read error. V is TRBV6-1 and J is TRBJ2-7; D is perhaps TRBD1 (5 bases). Germline V gene data show CDR1 as MNHNS and CDR2 as SASEGT. The CDR3 length is 14 residues. For the CDR3, the DNA is TGTGCCAGCAGCGAAGGGGCTCCCCACTACGAGCAGTACCTC. Protein sequence: CASSEGAPHYEQYL.

The chain combines TRBV7-9 with TRBJ2-3, with D unclear. V lost 5 bases to trimming and J lost 3 bases, with 24 bases between them. This CDR3 comprises 18 residues. Germline loops: CDR1 SEHNR, CDR2 FQNEAQ (reference sequence). The CDR3 nucleotides are TGTGCCAGCAGCCCCAGTAACTGGCAGTCAATTAGTACAGATACGCAGTATTTT. Translation gives CASSPSNWQSISTDTQYF.

Regarding this clonotype: This CDR3 is missing its conserved last phenylalanine or tryptophan, likely due to a read error. This sequence joins TRBV7-9 and TRBJ2-1; D is possibly TRBD1 (6 bases). This CDR3 contains 17 residues. V was trimmed by 6 bases and J by 7 bases, leaving 25 bases between them. CDR1 SEHNR and CDR2 FQNEAQ come from the germline V gene (reference sequence). The CDR3 here is CASSLPHQGPKTNEQFL. CDR3 nucleotide sequence: TGTGCCAGCAGTTTACCACATCAGGGGCCTAAAACAAATGAGCAGTTCTTA.

Points on this clonotype: A much larger clone lies a single base off, so this may be a read error. This chain joins TRBV6-1 and TRBJ1-2; a possible D gene is TRBD1 (5 bases). This CDR3 is built from 13 residues. The germline gives CDR1 MNHNS, CDR2 SASEGT. The chain's CDR3 is CAGSERQGDGYTF. The CDR3 DNA follows: TGTGCCGGCAGTGAAAGGCAGGGAGATGGCTACACCTTC.

Details on this clonotype: The junction does not match germline at one end; this may be a read error. The genes are TRBV4-2 and TRBJ2-7; tentatively, D is TRBD1 (6 bases). CDR1 is LGHNA and CDR2 is YNFKEQ in the germline V gene. This CDR3 is built from 16 residues. This CDR3 is CASSQAANRVSYEQYF. The CDR3 nucleotides read TGTGCCAGCAGCCAAGCGGCTAACAGGGTTTCCTACGAGCAATACTTC.

In this sample, this clonotype is medium-sized. V is TRBV12-3 or TRBV12-4 and J is TRBJ2-1; a weak D match, TRBD2 (6 bases). V was pared by 7 bases and J by 8 bases, with 21 bases between. There are 15 residues in the CDR3. CDR3 residues: CASTLGLQQSDEQFF. The CDR3 nucleotides read TGTGCCAGCACCCTGGGACTTCAACAAAGCGATGAGCAGTTCTTC.

Worth noting for this clonotype: A junction boundary mismatches the germline segment, possibly from a read error. This sequence joins TRBV11-2 and TRBJ2-5; tentatively, D is TRBD2 (6 bases). The CDR3 is made up of 15 amino acids. CDR1 SGHAT and CDR2 FQNNGV come from the germline V gene. The CDR3: CASSQTPGGERDQYF. The CDR3 DNA reads as TGCGCCAGCAGCCAAACTCCTGGCGGGGAAAGAGACCAGTACTTC.